Listed below are T cell receptor beta chains from one sample, sequenced in a study of Ad26.COV2.S vaccination and SARS-CoV-2 variants. The table came from immunoSEQ multiplex PCR; TCRdb's copy has only in-frame clones and leaves some out. The data show 300,000 to 500,000 clones, about 85% seen once. Source: peripheral blood, taken in a trial of Ad26.COV2.S vaccine versus placebo. These TCRs come from a person aged 18-65 years who received the Ad26.COV2.S COVID-19 vaccine or a placebo. CDR3s include the opening cysteine and the closing phenylalanine or tryptophan. D genes are given only for firm matches. The size of a clone is reported for some rows only, either as once, few or many, or as a class for expanded clones.

V gene	J gene	clone size	D gene	CDR3 DNA	CDR3 protein
TRBV19	TRBJ1-1	NA	NA	TGTGCCAGTAGGGACGACATGAACACTGAAGCTTTCTTT	CASRDDMNTEAFF
TRBV12-5	TRBJ2-2	once	NA	TGTGCTAGTGGTTTGACAAGAGGGGAAGCCGGGGAGCTGTTTTTT	CASGLTRGEAGELFF
TRBV2	TRBJ2-3	NA	TRBD2	TGTGCCAGCAGTTACGGGACTAGCGGGGGTCGCACAGATACGCAGTATTTT	CASSYGTSGGRTDTQYF
TRBV6-4	TRBJ2-3	NA	NA	TGTGCCAGCAGTGACTCGACGGGGGCAGATACGCAGTATTTT	CASSDSTGADTQYF
TRBV30	TRBJ1-1	NA	TRBD1	TGTGCCTGGGGACAGGGAAAGGCTTTCTTT	CAWGQGKAFF
TRBV7-2	TRBJ2-7	NA	TRBD2	TGTGCCAGCAGCCCACGTCTATTTAGCGGGAGCTACGAGCAGTACTTC	CASSPRLFSGSYEQYF
TRBV21-1	TRBJ1-4	NA	NA	TGTGCCAGCAGCAAAGATATTCGGGGAAATAATGAAAAACTGTTTTTT	CASSKDIRGNNEKLFF
TRBV12-3/TRBV12-4	TRBJ2-5	NA	TRBD2	TGTGCCAGCAGTTTTGCTAGCGGGGGAGCCGGGGACTTC	CASSFASGGAGDF
TRBV7-2	TRBJ1-2	NA	TRBD1	TGTGCCAGCAGCCCTCGGCAGGGGGGCTATGGCTACACCTTC	CASSPRQGGYGYTF
TRBV2	TRBJ1-4	few	TRBD1	TGTGCCAGCAGTAAGACAGGGGGTTATGAAAAACTGTTTTTT	CASSKTGGYEKLFF
TRBV29-1	TRBJ1-1	NA	NA	TGCAGCGTTGAAGAGGGAGGAAACACTGAAGCTTTCTTT	CSVEEGGNTEAFF
TRBV11-2	TRBJ2-3	NA	NA	TGTGCCAGCAGCCTATGGGGCACAGATACGCAGTATTTT	CASSLWGTDTQYF
TRBV28	TRBJ1-1	NA	NA	TGTGCCAGCAGCCAAACCCGGGGGAACACTGAAGCTTTCTTT	CASSQTRGNTEAFF
TRBV5-1	TRBJ1-2	NA	NA	TGCGCCAGCTCCTCGGCAACGTCCAACTATGGCTACACCTTC	CASSSATSNYGYTF
TRBV2	TRBJ1-3	NA	NA	TGTGCCACAACCGCCTCTGGAAACACCATATATTTT	CATTASGNTIYF
TRBV5-1	TRBJ1-4	NA	NA	TGCGCCAGCAGCCCGGCCCCGGGGCTAGGAAATGAAAAACTGTTTTTT	CASSPAPGLGNEKLFF
TRBV5-1	TRBJ2-2	NA	NA	TGCGCCAGCAGCTTGGTGGCAACGCCCGGGGAGCTGTTTTTT	CASSLVATPGELFF
TRBV11-3	TRBJ1-1	NA	TRBD1	TGTGCCAGCAGCCCAGGGGGGTCGAACACTGAAGCTTTCTTT	CASSPGGSNTEAFF
TRBV27	TRBJ1-6	NA	TRBD1	TGTGCCAGCAGTTTGGGATCGGGACAGGGTACTTCACCCCTCCACTTT	CASSLGSGQGTSPLHF
TRBV3-1/TRBV3-2	TRBJ1-2	NA	NA	TGTGCCAGCAGCCAATTAGACAGTCCGGGCGGCTACACCTTC	CASSQLDSPGGYTF
TRBV2	TRBJ1-2	NA	NA	TGTGCCACCATGGGGTCCACGGGGAACGGGTCGGGAGGCTACACCTTC	CATMGSTGNGSGGYTF
TRBV7-9	TRBJ2-6	NA	NA	TGTGCCAGCAGCGCCCGGATCGTGGGGGCCAACGTCCTGACTTTC	CASSARIVGANVLTF
TRBV4-3	TRBJ1-3	NA	NA	TGCGCCAGCAGCCAAGAAAGGCCAGACTCTGGAAACACCATATATTTT	CASSQERPDSGNTIYF
TRBV6-2/TRBV6-3	TRBJ2-7	medium-sized	NA	TGTGCCAGCAGCAGCTTGGGAACGACCTACGAGCAGTACTTC	CASSSLGTTYEQYF
TRBV29-1	TRBJ1-1	NA	NA	TGCAGCGTTGAAGATCTTAGGTGGACTGAAGCTTTCTTT	CSVEDLRWTEAFF
TRBV5-5	TRBJ1-1	NA	NA	TGTGCCAGCAGCAAAAGGGACCCAAACACTGAAGCTTTCTTT	CASSKRDPNTEAFF
TRBV6-5	TRBJ2-3	once	NA	TGTGCCAGCAGTTACGGCTTAGCGGCTAGCACAGATACGCAGTATTTT	CASSYGLAASTDTQYF
TRBV18	TRBJ2-6	NA	NA	TGTGCCAGCTCACCACTTTCTGAGACCTCTGGGGCCAACGTCCTGACTTTC	CASSPLSETSGANVLTF
TRBV11-2	TRBJ2-7	NA	NA	TGTGCCAGCAGCCCCCGGGACTTCCCCTACGAGCAGTACTTC	CASSPRDFPYEQYF
TRBV6-5	TRBJ1-2	NA	TRBD1	TGTGCCAGCAGAGGACAGGGAAATGGCTACACCTTC	CASRGQGNGYTF
TRBV5-1	TRBJ1-6	NA	NA	TGCGCCAGCAGCTTACTTCTCTCAGAGGCACCCCTCCACTTT	CASSLLLSEAPLHF
TRBV29-1	TRBJ2-5	NA	NA	TGCAGCGTTGAGTCGGGTAGGCCCCAAGAGACCCAGTACTTC	CSVESGRPQETQYF
TRBV15	TRBJ1-1	NA	NA	TGTGCCACCAGCAGAGAGGGGCTACAGGGACCGAACACTGAAGCTTTCTTT	CATSREGLQGPNTEAFF
TRBV6-5	TRBJ1-1	few	NA	TGTGCCAGCAGTTACGGCGGAGGGAACACTGAAGCTTTCTTT	CASSYGGGNTEAFF
TRBV12-3/TRBV12-4	TRBJ1-1	NA	NA	TGTGCCAGCAGTTCGGACACTCATCTTGAAGCTTTCTTT	CASSSDTHLEAFF
TRBV28	TRBJ2-1	NA	NA	TGTGCCAGCAGTTTGGTGGAGGGGGGACCCTACAATGAGCAGTTCTTC	CASSLVEGGPYNEQFF
TRBV19	TRBJ1-6	once	NA	TGTGCCAGTAGCCGGACAGTTTATAATTCACCCCTCCACTTT	CASSRTVYNSPLHF
TRBV24-1	TRBJ2-1	NA	NA	TGTGCCACCAGTGGCCTTTCAGATTGGGAGTCCTACAATGAGCAGTTCTTC	CATSGLSDWESYNEQFF
TRBV6-5	TRBJ1-2	NA	NA	TGTGCCAGCAGTTACGGGGTCCTCTATGGCTACACCTTC	CASSYGVLYGYTF
TRBV19	TRBJ1-1	NA	TRBD1	TGTGCCAGTAGTATCCACAGGGGAAGAACTGAAGCTTTCTTT	CASSIHRGRTEAFF
TRBV7-9	TRBJ1-5	NA	TRBD1	TGTGCCAGCAGCTTTTCCAGGGGGCCGGGGCAGCCCCAGCATTTT	CASSFSRGPGQPQHF
TRBV7-9	TRBJ2-5	NA	NA	TGTGCCAGCAGCTTAGTTGGTAGCGGACTCCAAGAGACCCAGTACTTC	CASSLVGSGLQETQYF